This T cell receptor (beta chain) is drawn from a study of OX40 agonist ivuxolimab in advanced cancers. About the research overall: Intravenous ivuxolimab was administered to patients every 2 weeks at 0.01 to 10 mg/kg. Age averaged 60 years (range roughly 20 to 90), and just over 80% were male.

This clone showed up just once. Excluded were patients having autoimmune disease history or systemic immunosuppression. Sampling of blood occurred at baseline, cycle 4 day 1, and cycle 7 day 1. TCRdb's copy holds only in-frame clones and misses some; the assay was immunoSEQ multiplex PCR. Of roughly 100,000 clones listed, roughly 80% are singletons. This receptor was identified in an adult with an advanced solid tumor such as melanoma, head and neck, liver or kidney cancer. The sequencing here drew on CD4+ or CD8+ T cells sorted from blood, taken in a trial of the OX40 agonist ivuxolimab.

Here the CDR3 reads CASSLQENTEAFF. CDR3 sequence (DNA): TGTGCCAGCAGCCTCCAGGAAAACACTGAAGCTTTCTTT. The chain couples TRBV7-8 to TRBJ1-1, with D hard to call. CDR3 length: 13 residues. V lost 5 bases, J lost 2 bases, and 9 bases lay in between. CDR1 and CDR2 (germline): SGHVS, FQNEAQ.